The present T cell receptor beta chain was sequenced within a study of vaccination and CD4 T cells after COVID-19 (dated 2022 in TCRdb). Notes on the research overall: Convalescent patients had a positive SARS-CoV-2 result on nasal swab PCR, and of these patients, nine had mild disease and one had severe disease. The convalescent cohort included six males and four females, with two Hispanic individuals, seven Caucasians, two Asians and one multiracial person. Each participant got two doses of either the Pfizer-BioNTech BNT162b2 vaccine (n=8) or the Moderna mRNA-1273 vaccine (n=2). Post-COVID blood samples from convalescent patients were collected a median of approximately 100 days after diagnosis, with a range of 35 to 161 days. Post-vaccine blood samples were obtained a median of about 70 days after the second vaccine dose, with a range of about 12 to 241 days. The cultures were stimulated with overlapping spike peptide pools from SARS-CoV-2 and from the common cold coronaviruses HCoV-NL63, HCoV-OC43 and HCoV-229E. As controls, cultures received a CEFX viral epitope pool (the positive control), an HIV-1 Nef peptide pool (the negative control), or no peptide at all. In roughly 11 COVID-19 convalescent patients and a few infection-naive healthy vaccine recipients, the spike-specific CD4+ TCR repertoire before mRNA vaccination was compared with the repertoire after mRNA vaccination. On the study overall, not on this receptor specifically: Nearly all vaccine-specific clones in convalescent patients (304 of 307) were mono-reactive for SARS-CoV-2 spike rather than cross-reactive with common cold coronaviruses. Relatively few convalescent patients were included in the study, and early timepoints after natural infection were not analyzed. Although the median number of SARS-CoV-2-reactive clonotypes went up from around 20 after infection to 30 to 45 after vaccination, the increase was not significant. Among convalescent patients, a median about 90% of the SARS-CoV-2-reactive clones seen after vaccination appeared only after vaccination, which suggests priming specific to the vaccine.

Libraries were prepared through PCR. At the Johns Hopkins FTIC core, DNA from the cultured CD4+ T cells underwent TCR sequencing with the Oncomine TCR Beta short-read assay. Genomic DNA was extracted from the cultured CD4+ T cells with the QIAamp micro DNA kit. Oncomine TCR Beta libraries from cultured CD4+ T cells were pooled with unique dual indexes and sequenced on an Illumina iSeq 100. Per the authors' processing: Non-productive sequences were removed, and CDR3s not starting with C, not ending with F or W, or shorter than 7 amino acids were discarded. Antigen-specific clonotypes were identified with the MANAFEST web application by comparing peptide-stimulated wells with reference and other culture wells. To be called positive, a clone needed an FDR below 0.05, an odds ratio above 5, and a productive frequency above 0.1% in at least two of three replicate wells. Cross-reactive clonotypes were defined as significantly expanded in both SARS-CoV-2 spike wells and at least one common cold coronavirus spike condition. CDR3 homology was assessed with Levenshtein distances (stringdist) and unrooted phylogenetic trees (ape) in R version 3.6.1. Using fastp trimming at Q25 and MiXCR clonotype assembly, TCRdb reanalyzed the public sequencing data and kept in-frame beta chains. When rows share a CDR3 protein, they turn into one entry using the most common DNA and genes. TCRdb's processing, not the authors' own work, is the source of the V and J calls. A total of about 10,000 distinct CDR3 sequences appear in this sample, approximately 75% of them only once. About 9.8% of the sample belongs to the ten largest clones.

The label giving this sample's treatment or condition can be read as: roughly 11-day PBMC culture with coronavirus spike peptide pools or control peptides (ViraFEST assay). To expand antigen-specific T cells with peptide pools and then pick out the expanded clonotypes through TCR sequencing, the study relied on the ViraFEST assay. The convalescent patients' positive SARS-CoV-2 PCR tests were from March to December 2020, which was before the Alpha, Beta and Delta variants emerged in the United States. Roughly 2.1 million PBMCs per well were cultured in IMDM with roughly 5% human AB serum and 8.5 to 10 IU/ml IL-2, plus 10 ug/ml peptide pools. On days 3 and 7, half of the culture medium was replaced with fresh IL-2-containing medium. Once the cells had been in culture for ten to eleven days, the EasySep CD4+ T cell isolation kit was used to isolate CD4+ T cells by negative selection. Ficoll-Paque Plus gradient centrifugation was used to isolate PBMCs from whole blood, and the isolated PBMCs were then either used fresh or cryopreserved at -140C. Triplicate wells were generally used for each culture condition.

Concerning this clonotype itself: Its cognate antigen has yet to be identified. Base qualities are not provided; no much larger clone lies one nucleotide away.

The CDR3 numbers 12 residues from cysteine through phenylalanine. Only CDR3 DNA remains: 36 bases, in frame from the first base. The junction carries 9 bases between V and J, which are trimmed by 2 bases and 8 bases respectively. From a lookup of the germline V gene, CDR1 and CDR2 are MDHEN and SYDVKM. This TCR derives from a human donor who had recovered from COVID-19. This chain is built from TRBV28 and TRBJ1-2; the D gene is not confidently resolved. The sample was CD4+ T cells from blood, cultured in vitro. This receptor carries the CDR3 CASSLGVSGYTF. The bases are TGTGCCAGCAGTTTAGGGGTTAGCGGCTACACCTTC.